Listed below are T cell receptor beta chains from one sample, sequenced in a study of control samples from healthy donors and cancer patients. Assay: immunoSEQ multiplex PCR; the TCRdb copy retains only in-frame clones and omits some. The sample contains around 120,000 clones, less than 95% of which appear only once. Material for sequencing was blood. The receptor source for this set is a young man in good health. Both conserved end residues are part of each CDR3. D genes are given only for firm matches. Some rows mark clone size as missing; the rest say once, few, many or name a class of expanded clone.

j_gene	abundance	d_gene	v_gene	CDR3aa	CDR3nt
TRBJ1-1	.	.	TRBV7-2	CASSPLQGIENTEAFF	TGTGCCAGCAGCCCCCTGCAGGGGATAGAGAACACTGAAGCTTTCTTT
TRBJ2-1	once	.	TRBV7-2	CASSLAGASSPQFF	TGTGCCAGCAGCTTAGCGGGGGCCAGCTCGCCTCAGTTCTTC
TRBJ1-2	.	.	TRBV7-9	CASSLDRAGGYTF	TGTGCCAGCAGCTTAGACAGGGCGGGTGGCTACACCTTC
TRBJ1-5	.	.	TRBV9	CASSVELSGQMGQPQHF	TGTGCCAGCAGCGTAGAGTTATCTGGACAGATGGGCCAGCCCCAGCATTTT
TRBJ2-3	.	TRBD1	TRBV12-5	CASGWMTGANSDTQYF	TGTGCTAGTGGTTGGATGACAGGGGCTAACTCAGATACGCAGTATTTT
TRBJ2-1	few	TRBD2	TRBV11-3	CASSAGGFNNEQFF	TGTGCCAGCAGCGCGGGGGGGTTTAACAATGAGCAGTTCTTC
TRBJ2-7	.	.	TRBV18	CASSRTGSSYEQYF	TGTGCCAGCTCAAGGACGGGAAGCTCCTACGAGCAGTACTTC
TRBJ2-3	.	TRBD1	TRBV3-1/TRBV3-2	CASSQDPRPGTGVATSTDTQYF	TGTGCCAGCAGCCAAGATCCCCGTCCCGGGACAGGCGTCGCTACTAGCACAGATACGCAGTATTTT
TRBJ2-7	.	TRBD1	TRBV5-1	CASSSDRVYEQYF	TGCGCCAGCAGCTCGGACAGGGTCTACGAGCAGTACTTC
TRBJ1-1	.	.	TRBV18	CASSPPTALNRNTEAFF	TGTGCCAGCTCACCTCCTACAGCCCTAAATAGGAACACTGAAGCTTTCTTT
TRBJ2-4	.	.	TRBV7-2	CASSPGGVAKNIQYF	TGTGCCAGCAGCCCTGGGGGCGTAGCCAAAAACATTCAGTACTTC
TRBJ1-3	.	TRBD1	TRBV7-8	CASSPQGAGNTIYF	TGTGCCAGCAGTCCGCAGGGGGCTGGAAACACCATATATTTT
TRBJ2-3	.	.	TRBV28	CASYSPNTDTQYF	TGTGCCAGCTACTCTCCCAACACAGATACGCAGTATTTT
TRBJ1-3	.	.	TRBV19	CASSIGRAAGNTIYF	TGTGCCAGTAGTATCGGGAGGGCTGCCGGAAACACCATATATTTT
TRBJ2-7	.	.	TRBV6-1	CASSERDGTYEQYF	TGTGCCAGCAGTGAGAGGGACGGCACCTACGAGCAGTACTTC
TRBJ2-4	.	.	TRBV15	CATSRGRGVAIQYF	TGTGCCACCAGCAGAGGTAGGGGGGTCGCCATTCAGTACTTC
TRBJ2-1	.	TRBD1	TRBV9	CASSPDLRDRLNNEQFF	TGTGCCAGCAGCCCAGACCTCCGGGACAGACTCAACAATGAGCAGTTCTTC
TRBJ2-3	.	TRBD2	TRBV24-1	CATSDRGTSGGTSTDTQYF	TGTGCCACCAGTGACCGGGGGACTAGCGGGGGGACTAGCACAGATACGCAGTATTTT
TRBJ1-1	.	.	TRBV6-6	CASSSPGGENTEAFF	TGTGCCAGCAGTTCCCCGGGAGGGGAGAACACTGAAGCTTTCTTT
TRBJ2-1	once	.	TRBV14	CASSPDRIILYNEQFF	TGTGCCAGCAGTCCAGACAGGATTATACTATACAATGAGCAGTTCTTC
TRBJ2-2	.	TRBD1	TRBV5-8	CARGTEFTGELFF	TGTGCCAGAGGGACAGAATTCACCGGGGAGCTGTTTTTT
TRBJ1-2	.	TRBD1	TRBV2	CASFSPTGAIYGYTF	TGTGCCAGCTTCTCGCCCACAGGGGCGATCTATGGCTACACCTTC
TRBJ2-3	.	TRBD1	TRBV7-7	CASSSDRGLGTDTQYF	TGTGCTAGCAGCTCAGACAGGGGTTTAGGCACAGATACGCAGTATTTT
TRBJ2-5	.	TRBD1	TRBV19	CASSKDRVGTQYF	TGTGCCAGTAGTAAGGACAGGGTTGGGACCCAGTACTTC
TRBJ2-1	once	.	TRBV3-1/TRBV3-2	CASSQNLRGSYNEQFF	TGTGCCAGCAGCCAAAATTTACGGGGCTCCTACAATGAGCAGTTCTTC
TRBJ2-7	once	.	TRBV6-2/TRBV6-3	CASSYGLGSYEQYF	TGTGCCAGCAGTTACGGACTTGGCTCCTACGAGCAGTACTTC
TRBJ2-5	.	.	TRBV19	CASSTQGGDRKTQYF	TGTGCCAGTAGCACTCAGGGTGGGGATCGGAAGACCCAGTACTTC
TRBJ2-1	few	.	TRBV5-3	CARSLGRQGINEQFF	TGTGCCAGAAGCTTGGGGCGCCAGGGGATCAATGAGCAGTTCTTC
TRBJ2-5	.	TRBD2	TRBV7-8	CASSQLSGGILEETQYF	TGTGCCAGCAGCCAACTCAGCGGGGGGATACTTGAAGAGACCCAGTACTTC
TRBJ1-4	.	.	TRBV28	CASMGSATNEKLFF	TGTGCCAGCATGGGATCTGCAACTAATGAAAAACTGTTTTTT
TRBJ1-3	.	TRBD1	TRBV24-1	CATSARGSGNTIYF	TGTGCCACCAGTGCCAGGGGGAGCGGAAACACCATATATTTT
TRBJ2-3	.	TRBD1	TRBV5-6	CASSLETGGTDTQYF	TGTGCCAGCAGCTTGGAGACAGGGGGCACAGATACGCAGTATTTT
TRBJ2-2	.	TRBD2	TRBV7-9	CASSFSSGGITTTGELFF	TGTGCCAGCAGCTTTAGTAGCGGGGGGATCACAACCACCGGGGAGCTGTTTTTT
TRBJ2-1	.	TRBD2	TRBV29-1	CSVVAGGNNEQFF	TGCAGCGTTGTTGCGGGGGGTAACAATGAGCAGTTCTTC
TRBJ2-5	.	.	TRBV13	CASSLFRDTKTQYF	TGTGCCAGCAGCTTATTCCGGGACACGAAGACCCAGTACTTC
TRBJ1-3	.	.	TRBV7-9	CASSNSDWDSGNTIYF	TGTGCCAGCAGCAACAGCGACTGGGACTCTGGAAACACCATATATTTT
TRBJ1-1	.	.	TRBV12-3/TRBV12-4	CASSPGSGEAFF	TGTGCCAGCAGTCCAGGGTCGGGTGAAGCTTTCTTT
TRBJ1-5	.	.	TRBV7-9	CASSLEGYGQPQHF	TGTGCCAGCAGCTTAGAGGGCTACGGTCAGCCCCAGCATTTT
TRBJ1-5	.	.	TRBV21-1	CASSLKGGTNRGQPQHF	TGTGCCAGCAGCCTAAAGGGGGGGACAAACAGGGGCCAGCCCCAGCATTTT
TRBJ1-2	.	.	TRBV6-1	CASSEEGGAGYTF	TGTGCCAGCAGTGAAGAGGGTGGTGCCGGCTACACCTTC
TRBJ2-3	.	.	TRBV7-2	CASSEEGGRTDTQYF	TGTGCCAGCAGCGAAGAGGGGGGGCGGACAGATACGCAGTATTTT
TRBJ1-3	.	.	TRBV6-6	CASSYSIPSSGNTIYF	TGTGCCAGCAGTTACTCGATCCCGAGCTCTGGAAACACCATATATTTT